In this sample, the clone carrying this T cell receptor (beta chain) turned up once. As yet, its antigen is unknown. This entry belongs to a study of cytomegalovirus exposure and HLA in healthy donors. Study-wide results and caveats: Most TCR sequences were seen very rarely across donors, but some public TCRs occurred in many. As a later analysis showed, several of the most significant clusters appeared to be linked to common viral pathogens. Earlier analysis looked at TCR beta V segments, and most were productive about 90% or about 30% of the time.

60 Vbeta and 13 Jbeta primers were used in PCR. Profiling relied on immunoSEQ multiplex PCR, and the TCRdb table lists in-frame clones only, not all of them. The sample lists under 300,000 clones; 92% were seen once. Material for sequencing was PBMCs. This TCR was sampled from a girl aged 2 to 9 in good health and CMV-seronegative.

As DNA, the CDR3 is TGTGCCAGCTCACAATCGACAGGACCCTATGGCTACACCTTC. Translating gives CASSQSTGPYGYTF. This chain connects TRBV18 to TRBJ1-2, with a tentative D call TRBD1 (6 bases). Trimming stripped 4 bases from V and 4 bases from J, with 13 bases between. The CDR3 length is 14 residues. The V gene's germline CDR1 is KGHSH and CDR2 LQKENI.